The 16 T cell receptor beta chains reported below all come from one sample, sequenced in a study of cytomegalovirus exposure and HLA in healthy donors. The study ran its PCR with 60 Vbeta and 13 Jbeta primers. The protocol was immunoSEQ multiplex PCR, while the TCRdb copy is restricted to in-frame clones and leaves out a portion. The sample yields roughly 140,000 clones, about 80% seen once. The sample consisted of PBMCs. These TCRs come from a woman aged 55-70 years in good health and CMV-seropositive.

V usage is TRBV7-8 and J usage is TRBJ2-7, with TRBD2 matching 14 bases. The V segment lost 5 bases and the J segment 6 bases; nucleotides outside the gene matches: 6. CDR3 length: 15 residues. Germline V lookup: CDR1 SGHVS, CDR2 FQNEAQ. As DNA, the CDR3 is TGTGCCAGCAGCCCGGGGACTAGCGGGAGCGGCGAGCAGTACTTC. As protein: CASSPGTSGSGEQYF.

The CDR3 loop is CASSQMVADTQYF. Here the CDR3 DNA reads TGTGCCAGCAGCCAAATGGTAGCAGATACGCAGTATTTT. This chain joins TRBV14 and TRBJ2-3; D remains ambiguous. The CDR3 sequence is 13 residues long. Germline V lookup: CDR1 SGHDN, CDR2 FVKESK. The V end lost 2 bases, the J end lost 4 bases, and 7 bases lay between the germline ends.

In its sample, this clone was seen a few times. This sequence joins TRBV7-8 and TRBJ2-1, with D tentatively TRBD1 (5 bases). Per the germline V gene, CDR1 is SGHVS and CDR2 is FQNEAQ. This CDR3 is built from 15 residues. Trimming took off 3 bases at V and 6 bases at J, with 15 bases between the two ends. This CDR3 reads CASSLTATPTNEQFF. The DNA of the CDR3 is TGTGCCAGCAGCTTGACAGCCACTCCAACCAATGAGCAGTTCTTC.

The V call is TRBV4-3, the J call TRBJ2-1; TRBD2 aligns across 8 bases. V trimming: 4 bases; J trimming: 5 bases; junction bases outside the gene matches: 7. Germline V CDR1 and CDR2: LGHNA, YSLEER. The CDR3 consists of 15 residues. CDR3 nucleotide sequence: TGCGCCAGCAGCCCTGAGCGGGAGATAAACAATGAGCAGTTCTTC. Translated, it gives CASSPEREINNEQFF.

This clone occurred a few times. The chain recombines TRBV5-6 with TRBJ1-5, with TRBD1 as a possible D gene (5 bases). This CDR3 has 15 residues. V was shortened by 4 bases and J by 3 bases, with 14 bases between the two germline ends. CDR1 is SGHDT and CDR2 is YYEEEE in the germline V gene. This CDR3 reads CASSATGRPNQPQHF. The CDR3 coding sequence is TGTGCCAGCAGCGCAACAGGACGTCCCAATCAGCCCCAGCATTTT.

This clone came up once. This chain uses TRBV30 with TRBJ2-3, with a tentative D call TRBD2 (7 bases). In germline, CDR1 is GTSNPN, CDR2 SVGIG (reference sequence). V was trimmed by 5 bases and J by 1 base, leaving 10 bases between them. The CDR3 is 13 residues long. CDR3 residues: CAWGGARTDTQYF. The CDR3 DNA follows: TGTGCCTGGGGGGGGGCACGCACAGATACGCAGTATTTT.

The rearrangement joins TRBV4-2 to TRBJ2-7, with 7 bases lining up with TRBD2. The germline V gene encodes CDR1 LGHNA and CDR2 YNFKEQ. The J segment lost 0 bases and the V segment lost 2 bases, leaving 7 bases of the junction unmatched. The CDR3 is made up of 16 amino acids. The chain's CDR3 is CASSQTLASSSYEQYF. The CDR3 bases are TGTGCCAGCAGCCAAACACTAGCGTCCAGCTCCTACGAGCAGTACTTC.

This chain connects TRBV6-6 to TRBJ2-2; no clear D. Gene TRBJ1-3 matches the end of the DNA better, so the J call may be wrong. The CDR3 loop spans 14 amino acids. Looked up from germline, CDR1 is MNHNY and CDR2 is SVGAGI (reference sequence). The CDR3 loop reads CASSEGYSGNTIYF. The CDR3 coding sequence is TGTGCCAGCAGTGAGGGCTACTCTGGAAACACCATATATTTT.

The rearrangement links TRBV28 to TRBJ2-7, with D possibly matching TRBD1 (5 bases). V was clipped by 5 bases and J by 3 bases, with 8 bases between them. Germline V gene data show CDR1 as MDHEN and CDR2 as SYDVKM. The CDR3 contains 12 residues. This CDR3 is CASSLDSYEQYF. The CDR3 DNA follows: TGTGCCAGCAGTCTAGACAGCTACGAGCAGTACTTC.

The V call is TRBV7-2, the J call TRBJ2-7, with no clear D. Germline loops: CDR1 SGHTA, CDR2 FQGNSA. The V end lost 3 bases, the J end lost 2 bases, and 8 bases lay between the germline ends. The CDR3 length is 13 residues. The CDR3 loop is CASSLGSTYEQYF. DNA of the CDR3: TGTGCCAGCAGCTTGGGCAGTACCTACGAGCAGTACTTC. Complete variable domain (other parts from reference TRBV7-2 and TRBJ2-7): GAGVSQSPSNKVTEKGKDVELRCDPISGHTALYWYRQSLGQGLEFLIYFQGNSAPDKSGLPSDRFSAERTGGSVSTLTIQRTQQEDSAVYLCASSLGSTYEQYFGPGTRLTVT.

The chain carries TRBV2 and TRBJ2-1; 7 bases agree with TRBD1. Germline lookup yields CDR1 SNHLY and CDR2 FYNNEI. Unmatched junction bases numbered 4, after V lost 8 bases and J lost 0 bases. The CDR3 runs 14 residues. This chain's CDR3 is CASLRDSSYNEQFF. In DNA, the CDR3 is TGTGCCAGCTTAAGGGACAGCTCCTACAATGAGCAGTTCTTC.

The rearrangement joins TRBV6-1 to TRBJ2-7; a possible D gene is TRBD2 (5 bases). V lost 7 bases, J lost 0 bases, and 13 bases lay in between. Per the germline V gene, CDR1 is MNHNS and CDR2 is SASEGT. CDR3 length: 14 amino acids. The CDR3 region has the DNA TGTGCCAGCATGAGCGGAGATTCCTCCTACGAGCAGTACTTC. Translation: CASMSGDSSYEQYF.

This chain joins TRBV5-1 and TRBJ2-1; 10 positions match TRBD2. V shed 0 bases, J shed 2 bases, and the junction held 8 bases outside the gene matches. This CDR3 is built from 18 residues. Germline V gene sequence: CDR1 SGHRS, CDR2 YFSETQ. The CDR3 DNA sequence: TGCGCCAGCAGCTTGGTTCCAGCGGGAGGGCCCCCCTACAATGAGCAGTTCTTC. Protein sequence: CASSLVPAGGPPYNEQFF.

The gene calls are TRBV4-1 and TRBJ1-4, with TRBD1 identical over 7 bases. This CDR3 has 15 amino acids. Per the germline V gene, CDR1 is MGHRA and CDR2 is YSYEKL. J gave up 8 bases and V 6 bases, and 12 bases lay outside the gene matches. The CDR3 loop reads CASRPVGGPLEKLFF. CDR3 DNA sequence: TGCGCCAGCAGACCCGTAGGGGGCCCTTTAGAAAAACTGTTTTTT.

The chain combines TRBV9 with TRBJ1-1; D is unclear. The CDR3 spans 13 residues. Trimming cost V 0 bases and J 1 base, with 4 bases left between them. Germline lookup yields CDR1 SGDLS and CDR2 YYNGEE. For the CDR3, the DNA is TGTGCCAGCAGCGTAGGGGCGAACACTGAAGCTTTCTTT. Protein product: CASSVGANTEAFF.

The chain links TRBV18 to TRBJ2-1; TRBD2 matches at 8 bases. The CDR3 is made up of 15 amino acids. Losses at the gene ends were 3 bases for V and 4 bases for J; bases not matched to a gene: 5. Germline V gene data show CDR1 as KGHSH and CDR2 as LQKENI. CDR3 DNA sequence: TGTGCCAGCTCACCCTCTTCGGGAGGGTACAATGAGCAGTTCTTC. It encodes CASSPSSGGYNEQFF. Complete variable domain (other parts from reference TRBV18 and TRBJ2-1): NAGVMQNPRHLVRRRGQEARLRCSPMKGHSHVYWYRQLPEEGLKFMVYLQKENIIDESGMPKERFSAEFPKEGPSILRIQQVVRGDSAAYFCASSPSSGGYNEQFFGPGTRLTVL.